The TCR beta chain described here comes from a study of T-cell memory formation after mild COVID-19. Study-level information: There were largely donor-specific TCR clusters.

Study outcomes and limitations: Clones shrinking between day 15 and 85 showed a balanced CD4/CD8 split, and those that grew later tilted toward CD4+. Clones which contracted sat mainly in CM and EM if CD4+, and in EMRA if CD8+.

This clonotype has just a few counts. Its cognate antigen is unknown. One entry per CDR3 protein, called by TCRdb with MiXCR from the 5' RACE reads. The data show about 150,000 distinct CDR3 sequences, with roughly 19% seen just once and over 2% held by the top ten. Germline assignment: CDR1 MDHEN and CDR2 SYDVKM. The ends were cut back, 3 bases at V and 3 bases at J, with 8 bases in the middle. This CDR3 has 13 amino acids. This rearrangement joins TRBV28 to TRBJ2-5; D gene unclear. The TCR comes from an adult woman who had mild COVID-19 (a few samples of this study predate the infection). Cell type and time point are not known. Sequencing used PBMCs or a T cell subset sorted from them (not recorded which). CDR3 sequence (DNA): TGTGCCAGCAGTTTGTTAGGGAAAGAGACCCAGTACTTC. Protein sequence: CASSLLGKETQYF.